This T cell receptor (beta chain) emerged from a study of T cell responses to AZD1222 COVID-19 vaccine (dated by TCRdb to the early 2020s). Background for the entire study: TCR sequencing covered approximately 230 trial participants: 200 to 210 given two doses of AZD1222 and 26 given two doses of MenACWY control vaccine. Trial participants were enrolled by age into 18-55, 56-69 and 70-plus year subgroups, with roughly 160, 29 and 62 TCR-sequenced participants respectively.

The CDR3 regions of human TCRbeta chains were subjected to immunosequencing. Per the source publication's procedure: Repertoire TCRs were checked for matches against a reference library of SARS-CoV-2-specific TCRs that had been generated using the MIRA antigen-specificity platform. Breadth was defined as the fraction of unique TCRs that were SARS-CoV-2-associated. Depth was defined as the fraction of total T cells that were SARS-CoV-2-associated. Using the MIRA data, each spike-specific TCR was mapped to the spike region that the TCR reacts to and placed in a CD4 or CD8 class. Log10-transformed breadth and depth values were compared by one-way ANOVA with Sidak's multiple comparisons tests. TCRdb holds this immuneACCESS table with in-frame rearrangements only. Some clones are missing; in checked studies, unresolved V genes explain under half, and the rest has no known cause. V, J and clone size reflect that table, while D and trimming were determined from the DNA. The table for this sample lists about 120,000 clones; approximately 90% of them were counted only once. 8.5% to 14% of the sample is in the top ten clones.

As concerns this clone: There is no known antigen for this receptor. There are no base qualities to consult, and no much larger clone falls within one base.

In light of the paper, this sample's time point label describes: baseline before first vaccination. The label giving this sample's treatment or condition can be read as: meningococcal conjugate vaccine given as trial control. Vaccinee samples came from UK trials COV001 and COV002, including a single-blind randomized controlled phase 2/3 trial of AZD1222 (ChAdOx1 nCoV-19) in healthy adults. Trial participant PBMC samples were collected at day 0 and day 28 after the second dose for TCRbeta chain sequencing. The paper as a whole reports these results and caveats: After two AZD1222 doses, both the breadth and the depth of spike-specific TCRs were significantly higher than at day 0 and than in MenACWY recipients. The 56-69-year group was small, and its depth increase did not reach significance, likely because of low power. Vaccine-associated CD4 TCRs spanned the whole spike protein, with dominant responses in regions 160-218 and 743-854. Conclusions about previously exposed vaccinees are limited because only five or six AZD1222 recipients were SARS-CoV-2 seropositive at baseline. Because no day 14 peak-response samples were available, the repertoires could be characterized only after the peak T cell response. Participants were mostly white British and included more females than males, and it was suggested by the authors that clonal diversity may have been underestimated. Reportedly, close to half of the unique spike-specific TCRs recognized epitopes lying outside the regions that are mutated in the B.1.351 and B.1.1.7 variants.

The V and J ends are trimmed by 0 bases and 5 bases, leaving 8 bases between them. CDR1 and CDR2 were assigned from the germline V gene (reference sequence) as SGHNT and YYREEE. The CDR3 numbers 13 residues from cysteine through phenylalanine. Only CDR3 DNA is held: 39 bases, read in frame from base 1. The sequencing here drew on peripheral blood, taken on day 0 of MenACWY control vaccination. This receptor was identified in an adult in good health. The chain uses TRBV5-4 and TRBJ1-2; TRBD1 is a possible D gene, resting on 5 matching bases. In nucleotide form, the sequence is TGTGCCAGCAGCTTGGTAGCAGGGTATGGCTACACCTTC. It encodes CASSLVAGYGYTF.